These T cell receptor beta chains were read from a single sample in a study of T cell clonotyping in hematopoietic cell transplantation. Produced via immunoSEQ multiplex PCR; TCRdb's table is partial and in-frame only. Found here are roughly 20,000 clones, roughly 83% of them singletons; the top ten hold under 10%. The source material was peripheral blood mononuclear cells, sampled before stem cell transplant. The receptor set was obtained from a man over 45 with acute myeloid leukemia. Some clones in this sample may be carry-over from other donors' samples. Both conserved end residues are part of each CDR3. The D gene is left open where the match is weak. A row's size may be missing; if present it is once, few, many or a size class.

J gene	D gene	V gene	clone size	CDR3 DNA	CDR3 protein
TRBJ1-5	.	TRBV6-5	.	TGTGCCAGCAGCATCCAGGGCAATCAGCCCCAGCATTTT	CASSIQGNQPQHF
TRBJ1-1	.	TRBV4-3	.	TGCGCCAGCAGCCGAATTACAGGGTCACATAACACTGAAGCTTTCTTT	CASSRITGSHNTEAFF
TRBJ2-5	TRBD2	TRBV11-2	.	TGTGCCAGCAGCCCTGGGTGGGCGGGGGGCAGACAAGAGACCCAGTACTTC	CASSPGWAGGRQETQYF
TRBJ1-6	.	TRBV9	.	TGTGCCAGCAGCGTAGATGGTTCACCCCTCCACTTT	CASSVDGSPLHF
TRBJ1-1	.	TRBV28	.	TGTGCCAGCAGTCCCACCACAGATTTGGGGGCTGAAGCTTTCTTT	CASSPTTDLGAEAFF
TRBJ1-6	.	TRBV6-1	once	TGTGCCAGCAGTGGGGGCCGCGACAGGTCGAATTCACCCCTCCACTTT	CASSGGRDRSNSPLHF
TRBJ1-2	TRBD1	TRBV4-1	.	TGCGCCAGCAGCCAAGCAGGGACAGGGTCTAACTATGGCTACACCTTC	CASSQAGTGSNYGYTF
TRBJ1-1	.	TRBV7-2	.	TGTGCCAGCAGCTTAGAGAAGTCGCTTGAAGCTTTCTTT	CASSLEKSLEAFF
TRBJ2-5	.	TRBV6-5	once	TGTGCCAGTTCTGGAGCAGGGAGAGAGACCCAGTACTTC	CASSGAGRETQYF
TRBJ2-1	TRBD2	TRBV9	.	TGTGCCAGCAGCGTAGTACCTAGCGGGGGGGTCAGATACAATGAGCAGTTCTTC	CASSVVPSGGVRYNEQFF
TRBJ1-2	.	TRBV30	few	TGTGCCTGGAGTCCGGACAGTGTTGGCTACACCTTC	CAWSPDSVGYTF
TRBJ2-5	.	TRBV7-2	.	TGTGCCAGCAGCTCCCTTCACGGGCAAGAGACCCAGTACTTC	CASSSLHGQETQYF
TRBJ1-5	.	TRBV5-1	.	TGCGCCAGCAGCTTGGAGGCGGGTTTAAGTCAGCCCCAGCATTTT	CASSLEAGLSQPQHF
TRBJ2-6	.	TRBV9	.	TGTGCCAGCAGCGTGGGGGACAAAGGATCTGGGGCCAACGTCCTGACTTTC	CASSVGDKGSGANVLTF
TRBJ1-1	.	TRBV28	.	TGTGCCATCGCCATCCCCAGTCGGAACACTGAAGCTTTCTTT	CAIAIPSRNTEAFF
TRBJ1-2	TRBD1	TRBV6-5	.	TGTGCCAGCAGTTGGGAAGGGGGCGGGGATGGCTACACCTTC	CASSWEGGGDGYTF
TRBJ2-7	.	TRBV5-6	.	TGTGCCAGCAGCTTGGTCGGCAGGTCGGAGCAGTACTTC	CASSLVGRSEQYF
TRBJ2-7	.	TRBV19	.	TGTGCCAGTAGTATACTGACGGGATACGAGCAGTACTTC	CASSILTGYEQYF
TRBJ2-7	TRBD2	TRBV6-5	.	TGTGCCAGCAGCCCGCCGGGGGGCGAGCAGTACTTC	CASSPPGGEQYF
TRBJ2-3	.	TRBV7-8	.	TGTGCCAGCAGCCAGACTGAGAACACAGATACGCAGTATTTT	CASSQTENTDTQYF
TRBJ1-2	TRBD1	TRBV4-1	.	TGCGCCAGCAGCCCCGGACAGGCCCGCGGGTATGGCTACACCTTC	CASSPGQARGYGYTF
TRBJ2-1	.	TRBV6-5	.	TGTGCCAGCAGTACCTCCGGGACTGTATACAATGAGCAGTTCTTC	CASSTSGTVYNEQFF
TRBJ2-2	TRBD2	TRBV7-6	.	TGTGCCAGCAGCCCTGTAGTAAGCGGGAAGCTGGAACCAGGGTACACCGGGGAGCTGTTTTTT	CASSPVVSGKLEPGYTGELFF
TRBJ2-4	TRBD2	TRBV27	.	TGTGCCAGCAGTTTATGGGGGACTAGCGGGGGGCACCTACAGTACTTC	CASSLWGTSGGHLQYF
TRBJ2-4	.	TRBV6-6	.	TGTGCCAGCTTCCCTGCGGTGGGGGGAAACATTCAGTACTTC	CASFPAVGGNIQYF
TRBJ1-1	.	TRBV28	once	TGTGCCAGCAGTTCCAGGGGTACTGAAGCTTTCTTT	CASSSRGTEAFF
TRBJ2-4	.	TRBV27	.	TGTGCCAGCAGTCCTGAGACCCCATTCGGAACCAAAAACATTCAGTACTTC	CASSPETPFGTKNIQYF
TRBJ1-6	.	TRBV27	.	TGTGCCAGCAGTTTAGCGGGGTCGGAGGGTTCACCCCTCCACTTT	CASSLAGSEGSPLHF
TRBJ2-1	TRBD2	TRBV18	few	TGTGCCAGCTCACCACCTAGCGGGTTTAATGAGCAGTTCTTC	CASSPPSGFNEQFF
TRBJ1-2	.	TRBV11-1	.	TGTGCCAGCAGCAATTACGGAGCGTCTAACTATGGCTACACCTTC	CASSNYGASNYGYTF
TRBJ1-1	.	TRBV7-9	.	TGTGCCAGCAGCTTACTCAGGGTAGGTGAAGCTTTCTTT	CASSLLRVGEAFF
TRBJ2-3	TRBD2	TRBV15	.	TGTGCCACCAGCGGGGGACTAGCGGGGGGCCGAGATACGCAGTATTTT	CATSGGLAGGRDTQYF
TRBJ2-7	.	TRBV27	.	TGTGCCAGCAGTTTATCATCCGTTTCCCGATACTACGAGCAGTACTTC	CASSLSSVSRYYEQYF
TRBJ2-7	.	TRBV7-6	few	TGTGCCAGCAGCTTAGGGCAGGCGGAGCAGTACTTC	CASSLGQAEQYF
TRBJ2-7	TRBD1	TRBV10-2	.	TGCGCCAGCAGTGATCAGGAGACAGGGGGCTTTTACGAGCAGTACTTC	CASSDQETGGFYEQYF
TRBJ2-7	.	TRBV7-2	few	TGTGCCAGCAGCTTAGCGCTAGTCGGGGACGAGCAGTACTTC	CASSLALVGDEQYF
TRBJ1-1	TRBD1	TRBV30	.	TGTGCCTGGAGTGACAGGGGGTATTACGAAGCTTTCTTT	CAWSDRGYYEAFF
TRBJ2-7	TRBD2	TRBV5-1	.	TGCGCCAGCAGCGTGAAACCCGGACTAGCGGGGGTGCACTACGAGCAGTACTTC	CASSVKPGLAGVHYEQYF
TRBJ2-4	.	TRBV7-8	.	TGTGCCAGCATCCCCCTAGGTCCGGGACGGGGCAAAAACATTCAGTACTTC	CASIPLGPGRGKNIQYF
TRBJ2-7	TRBD2	TRBV7-2	.	TGTGCCAGCAGCTTAGTAGCGGGGGGGTCCTACGAGCAGTACTTC	CASSLVAGGSYEQYF
TRBJ2-3	TRBD1	TRBV28	.	TGTGCCAGCAGCGGGACAGGGGCTCGAACAGATACGCAGTATTTT	CASSGTGARTDTQYF
TRBJ1-1	.	TRBV28	.	TGTGCCAGCAGTTCTGAAGGACGTAGGACTGAAGCTTTCTTT	CASSSEGRRTEAFF